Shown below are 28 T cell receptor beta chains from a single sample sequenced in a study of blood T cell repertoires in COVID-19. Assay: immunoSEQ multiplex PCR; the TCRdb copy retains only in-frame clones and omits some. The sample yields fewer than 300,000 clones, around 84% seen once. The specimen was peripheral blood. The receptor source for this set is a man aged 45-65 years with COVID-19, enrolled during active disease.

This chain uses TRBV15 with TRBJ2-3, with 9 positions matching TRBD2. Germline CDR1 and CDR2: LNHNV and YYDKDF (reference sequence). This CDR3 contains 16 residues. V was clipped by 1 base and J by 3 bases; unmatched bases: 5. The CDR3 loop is CATSRAAGGLTDTQYF. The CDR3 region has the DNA TGTGCCACCAGCAGAGCGGCGGGGGGGCTGACAGATACGCAGTATTTT.

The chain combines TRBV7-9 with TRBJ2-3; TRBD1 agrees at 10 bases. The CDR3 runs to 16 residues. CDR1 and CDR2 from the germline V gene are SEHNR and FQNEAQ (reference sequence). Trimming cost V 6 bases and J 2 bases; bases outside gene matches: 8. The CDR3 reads CASRRGQGSLTDTQYF. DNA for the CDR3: TGTGCCAGCAGGCGGGGACAGGGGAGCCTCACAGATACGCAGTATTTT.

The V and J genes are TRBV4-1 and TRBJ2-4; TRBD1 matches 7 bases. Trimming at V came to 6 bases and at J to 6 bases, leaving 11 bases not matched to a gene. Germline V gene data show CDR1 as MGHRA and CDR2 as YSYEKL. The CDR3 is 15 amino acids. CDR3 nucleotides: TGCGCCAGCAGTGGCGCAGGGGGAAAGGTAAACATTCAGTACTTC. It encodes CASSGAGGKVNIQYF.

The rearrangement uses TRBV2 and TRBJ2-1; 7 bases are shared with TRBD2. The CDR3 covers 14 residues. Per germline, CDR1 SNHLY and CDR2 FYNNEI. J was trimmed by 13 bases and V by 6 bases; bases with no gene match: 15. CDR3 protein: CASSPQSGTIIQFF. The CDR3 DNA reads TGTGCCAGCAGCCCCCAGAGCGGGACTATAATTCAGTTCTTC. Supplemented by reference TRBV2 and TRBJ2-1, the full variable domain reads EPEVTQTPSHQVTQMGQEVILRCVPISNHLYFYWYRQILGQKVEFLVSFYNNEISEKSEIFDDQFSVERPDGSNFTLKIRSTKLEDSAMYFCASSPQSGTIIQFFGPGTRLTVL.

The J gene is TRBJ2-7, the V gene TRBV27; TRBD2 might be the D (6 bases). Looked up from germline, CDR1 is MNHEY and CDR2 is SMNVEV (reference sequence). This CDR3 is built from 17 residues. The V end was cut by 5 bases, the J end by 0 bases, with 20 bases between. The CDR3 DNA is TGTGCCAGCAGTCCCACCTCGGGACTCCTAAGCTCCTACGAGCAGTACTTC. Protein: CASSPTSGLLSSYEQYF.

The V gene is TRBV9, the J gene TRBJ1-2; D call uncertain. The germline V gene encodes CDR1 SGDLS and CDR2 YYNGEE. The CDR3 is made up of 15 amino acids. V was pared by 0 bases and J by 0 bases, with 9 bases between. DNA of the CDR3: TGTGCCAGCAGCGTAGCGTCAGGCGCTAACTATGGCTACACCTTC. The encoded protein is CASSVASGANYGYTF.

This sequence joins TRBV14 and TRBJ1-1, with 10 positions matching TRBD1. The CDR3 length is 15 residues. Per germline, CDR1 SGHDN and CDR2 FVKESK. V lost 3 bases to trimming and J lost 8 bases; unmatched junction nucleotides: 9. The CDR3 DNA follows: TGTGCCAGCAGCCATCTGGGACAGGGGCCGCGAGAAGCTTTCTTT. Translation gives CASSHLGQGPREAFF.

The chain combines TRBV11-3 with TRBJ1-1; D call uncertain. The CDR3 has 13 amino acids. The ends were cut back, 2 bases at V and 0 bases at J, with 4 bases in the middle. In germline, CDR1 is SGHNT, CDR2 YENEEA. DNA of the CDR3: TGTGCCAGCAGCTTAACACTGAACACTGAAGCTTTCTTT. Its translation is CASSLTLNTEAFF.

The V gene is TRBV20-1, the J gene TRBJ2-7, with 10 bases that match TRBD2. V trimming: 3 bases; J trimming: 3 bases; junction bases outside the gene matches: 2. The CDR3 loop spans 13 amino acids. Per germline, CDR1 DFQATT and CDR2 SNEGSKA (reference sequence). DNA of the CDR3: TGCAGTGCTAGTTGGACTAGCGGCTACGAGCAGTACTTC. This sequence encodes CSASWTSGYEQYF.

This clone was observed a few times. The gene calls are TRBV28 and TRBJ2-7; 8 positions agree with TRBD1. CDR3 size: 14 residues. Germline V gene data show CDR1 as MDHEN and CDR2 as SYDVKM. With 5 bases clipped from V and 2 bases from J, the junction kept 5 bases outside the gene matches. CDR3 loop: CASSTGQEPYEQYF. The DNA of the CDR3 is TGTGCCAGCAGTACGGGACAGGAACCCTACGAGCAGTACTTC.

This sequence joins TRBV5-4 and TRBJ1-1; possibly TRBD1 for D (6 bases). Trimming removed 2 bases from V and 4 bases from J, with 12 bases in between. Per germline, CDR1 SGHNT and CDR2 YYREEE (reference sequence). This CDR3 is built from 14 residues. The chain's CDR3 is CASSFGGLGTEAFF. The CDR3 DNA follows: TGTGCCAGCAGCTTTGGGGGCTTGGGCACTGAAGCTTTCTTT.

The CDR3 sequence: CASSGGQGATGANVLTF. The CDR3 DNA reads TGTGCCAGCAGCGGCGGACAGGGGGCTACTGGGGCCAACGTCCTGACTTTC. The genes are TRBV11-3 and TRBJ2-6; 11 nucleotides agree with TRBD1. CDR3 size: 17 residues. V gave up 5 bases and J gave up 2 bases; unmatched junction bases: 5. From germline, CDR1 is SGHNT and CDR2 YENEEA.

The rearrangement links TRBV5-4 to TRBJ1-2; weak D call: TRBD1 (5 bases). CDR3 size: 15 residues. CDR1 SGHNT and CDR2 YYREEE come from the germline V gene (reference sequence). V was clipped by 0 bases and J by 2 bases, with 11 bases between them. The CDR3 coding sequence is TGTGCCAGCAGCTTGGGCAGGGCCGCGAACTATGGCTACACCTTC. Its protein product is CASSLGRAANYGYTF.

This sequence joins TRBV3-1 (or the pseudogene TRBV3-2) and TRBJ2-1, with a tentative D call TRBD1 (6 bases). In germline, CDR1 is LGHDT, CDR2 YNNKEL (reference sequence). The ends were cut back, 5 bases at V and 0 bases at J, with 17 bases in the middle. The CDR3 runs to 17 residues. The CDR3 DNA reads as TGTGCCAGCAGCGACCAGGGGTGGGGGAGCTCCTACAATGAGCAGTTCTTC. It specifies CASSDQGWGSSYNEQFF.

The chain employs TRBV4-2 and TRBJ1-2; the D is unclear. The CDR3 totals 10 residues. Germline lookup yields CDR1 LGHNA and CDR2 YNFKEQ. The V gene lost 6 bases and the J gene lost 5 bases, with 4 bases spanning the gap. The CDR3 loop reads CASSNYGYTF. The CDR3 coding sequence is TGTGCCAGCAGTAATTATGGCTACACCTTC.

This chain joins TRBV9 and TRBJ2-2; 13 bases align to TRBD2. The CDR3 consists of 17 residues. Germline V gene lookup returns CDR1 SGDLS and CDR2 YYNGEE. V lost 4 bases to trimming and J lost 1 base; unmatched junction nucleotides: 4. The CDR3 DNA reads TGTGCCAGCAGCTTAAGACTAGCGGGGGGGAACACCGGGGAGCTGTTTTTT. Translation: CASSLRLAGGNTGELFF.

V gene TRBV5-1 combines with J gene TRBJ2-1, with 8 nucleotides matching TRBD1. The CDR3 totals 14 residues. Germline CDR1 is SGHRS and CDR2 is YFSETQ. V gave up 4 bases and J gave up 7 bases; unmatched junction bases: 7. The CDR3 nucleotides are TGCGCCAGCAGCAGCATGACAGGGGAGAATGAGCAGTTCTTC. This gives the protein CASSSMTGENEQFF.

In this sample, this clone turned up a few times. Here the CDR3 reads CASSYSSRNQPQHF. In DNA, the CDR3 is TGTGCCAGCAGTTACTCTTCTCGCAATCAGCCCCAGCATTTT. The rearrangement joins TRBV6-2 or TRBV6-3 to TRBJ1-5; D unresolved. Germline V gene sequence: CDR1 MNHEY, CDR2 SVGEGT. This CDR3 is built from 14 residues. The ends were cut back, 0 bases at V and 2 bases at J, with 5 bases in the middle.

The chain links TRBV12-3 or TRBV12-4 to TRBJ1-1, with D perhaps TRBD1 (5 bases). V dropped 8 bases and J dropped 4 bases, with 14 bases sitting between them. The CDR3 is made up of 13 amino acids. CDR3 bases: TGTGCCAGCTTATTCCGCGGGGGCACTGAAGCTTTCTTT. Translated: CASLFRGGTEAFF.

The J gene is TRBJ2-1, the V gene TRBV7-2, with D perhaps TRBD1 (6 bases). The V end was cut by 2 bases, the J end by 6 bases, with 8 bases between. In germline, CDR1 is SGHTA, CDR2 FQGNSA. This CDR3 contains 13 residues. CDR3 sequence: CASSLQGTNEQFF. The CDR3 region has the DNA TGTGCCAGCAGCTTACAGGGGACCAATGAGCAGTTCTTC.

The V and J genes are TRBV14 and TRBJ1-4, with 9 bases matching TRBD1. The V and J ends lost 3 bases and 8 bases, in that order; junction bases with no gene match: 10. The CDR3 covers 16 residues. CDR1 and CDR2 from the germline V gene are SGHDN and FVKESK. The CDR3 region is CASSQAITGGEEKLFF. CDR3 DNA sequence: TGTGCCAGCAGCCAGGCGATCACAGGGGGCGAGGAAAAACTGTTTTTT.

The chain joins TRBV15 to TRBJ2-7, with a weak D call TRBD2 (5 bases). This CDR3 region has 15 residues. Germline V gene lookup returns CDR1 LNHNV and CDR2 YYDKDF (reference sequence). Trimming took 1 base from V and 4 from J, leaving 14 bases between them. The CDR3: CATSRASGWTYEQYF. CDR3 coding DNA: TGTGCCACCAGCAGAGCAAGTGGGTGGACTTACGAGCAGTACTTC.

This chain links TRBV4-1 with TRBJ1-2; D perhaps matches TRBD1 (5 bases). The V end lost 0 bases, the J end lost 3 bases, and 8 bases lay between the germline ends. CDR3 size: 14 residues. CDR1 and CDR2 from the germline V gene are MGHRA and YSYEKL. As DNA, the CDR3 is TGCGCCAGCAGCCAAGAAGGGGATTACTATGGCTACACCTTC. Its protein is CASSQEGDYYGYTF.

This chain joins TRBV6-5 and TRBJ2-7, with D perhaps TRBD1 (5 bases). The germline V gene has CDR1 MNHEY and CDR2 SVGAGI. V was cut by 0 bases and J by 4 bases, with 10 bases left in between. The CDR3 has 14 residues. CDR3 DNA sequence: TGTGCCAGCAGTTACTCGATAGGGGCTTACGAGCAGTACTTC. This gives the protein CASSYSIGAYEQYF.

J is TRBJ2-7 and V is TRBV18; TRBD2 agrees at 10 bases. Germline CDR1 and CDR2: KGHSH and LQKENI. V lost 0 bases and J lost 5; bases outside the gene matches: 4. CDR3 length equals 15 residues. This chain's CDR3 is CASSPPGLASNEQYF. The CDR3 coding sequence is TGTGCCAGCTCACCACCGGGACTAGCGAGCAACGAGCAGTACTTC.

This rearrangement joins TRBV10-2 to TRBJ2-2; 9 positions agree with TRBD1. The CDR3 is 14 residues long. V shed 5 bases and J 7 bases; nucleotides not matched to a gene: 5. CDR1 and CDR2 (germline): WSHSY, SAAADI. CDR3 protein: CASSSTGGSGELFF. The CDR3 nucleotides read TGCGCCAGCAGTTCCACAGGGGGCAGCGGGGAGCTGTTTTTT.

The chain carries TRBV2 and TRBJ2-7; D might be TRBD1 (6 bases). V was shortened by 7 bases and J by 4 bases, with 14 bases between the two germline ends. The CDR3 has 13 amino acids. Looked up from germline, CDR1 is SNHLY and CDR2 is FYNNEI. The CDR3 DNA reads TGTGCCAGCAAGAAGGACGACAGGTACGAGCAGTACTTC. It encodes CASKKDDRYEQYF.

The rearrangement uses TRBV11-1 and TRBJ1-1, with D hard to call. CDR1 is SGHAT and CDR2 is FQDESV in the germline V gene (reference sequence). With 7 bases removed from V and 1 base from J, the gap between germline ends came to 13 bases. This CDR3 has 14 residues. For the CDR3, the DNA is TGTGCCAGCACAAACACAGTAGGGAACACTGAAGCTTTCTTT. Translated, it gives CASTNTVGNTEAFF. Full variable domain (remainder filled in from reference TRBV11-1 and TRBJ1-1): EAEVAQSPRYKITEKSQAVAFWCDPISGHATLYWYRQILGQGPELLVQFQDESVVDDSQLPKDRFSAERLKGVDSTLKIQPAELGDSAMYLCASTNTVGNTEAFFGQGTRLTVV.